In its sample, the clone carrying this TCR beta chain was seen a few times. Its antigen is still unknown. These data come from a study of CD4 T cells in relation to SARS-CoV-2 and coronaviruses. The table came from immunoSEQ multiplex PCR; TCRdb's copy has only in-frame clones and leaves some out. This repertoire shows 20,000 to 25,000 clones, around 72% found once; its top ten account for about 16%. CD4+ T cells from unexposed donors were obtained before the COVID-19 pandemic (2011-2018). CD4+ T cells were isolated from the cells after less than 13 days of culture. On days 3 and 7, cultures got half fresh IL-2 medium. Trimming cost V 7 bases and J 4 bases, with 13 bases left between them. Germline CDR1 reads SQVTM; CDR2 reads ANQGSEA. The CDR3 has 12 amino acids.

This rearrangement joins TRBV29-1 to TRBJ1-2; D not resolved. Sequenced: CD4+ T cells from PBMCs, cultured in vitro. This receptor was obtained from a human donor in good health. This CDR3 is CSAAREGYGYTF. Written as DNA, the CDR3 is TGCAGCGCTGCGAGGGAGGGCTATGGCTACACCTTC.